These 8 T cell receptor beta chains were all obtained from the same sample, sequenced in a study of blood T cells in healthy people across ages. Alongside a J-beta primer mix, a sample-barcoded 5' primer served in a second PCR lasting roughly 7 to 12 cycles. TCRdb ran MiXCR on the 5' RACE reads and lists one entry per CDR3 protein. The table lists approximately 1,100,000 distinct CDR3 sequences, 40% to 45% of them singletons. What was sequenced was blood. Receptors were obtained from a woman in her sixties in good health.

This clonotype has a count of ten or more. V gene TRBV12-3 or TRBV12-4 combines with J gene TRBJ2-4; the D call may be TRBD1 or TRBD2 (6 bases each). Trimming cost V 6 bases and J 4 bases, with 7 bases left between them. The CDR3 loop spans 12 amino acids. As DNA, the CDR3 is TGTGCCAGCAGAGGGGGGAAAAACATTCAGTACTTC. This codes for CASRGGKNIQYF.

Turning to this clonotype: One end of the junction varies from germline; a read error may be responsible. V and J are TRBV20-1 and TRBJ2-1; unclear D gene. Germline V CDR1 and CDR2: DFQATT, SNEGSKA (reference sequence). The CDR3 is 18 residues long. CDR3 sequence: CNARDWAAATNSYNEQFF. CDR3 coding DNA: TGCAATGCTAGAGATTGGGCGGCGGCGACAAACTCCTACAATGAGCAGTTCTTC.

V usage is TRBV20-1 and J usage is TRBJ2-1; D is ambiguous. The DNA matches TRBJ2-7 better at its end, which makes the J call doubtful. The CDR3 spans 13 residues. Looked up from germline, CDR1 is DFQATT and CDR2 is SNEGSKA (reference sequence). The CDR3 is CSARHDSYNEQYF. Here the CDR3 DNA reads TGCAGTGCTAGGCACGACTCCTACAATGAGCAGTACTTC.

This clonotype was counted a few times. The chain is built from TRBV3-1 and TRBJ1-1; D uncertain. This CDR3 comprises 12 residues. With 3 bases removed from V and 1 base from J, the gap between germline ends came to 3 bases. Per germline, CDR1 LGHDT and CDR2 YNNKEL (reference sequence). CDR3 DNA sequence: TGTGCCAGCAGCCATCCGAACACTGAAGCTTTCTTT. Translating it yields CASSHPNTEAFF.

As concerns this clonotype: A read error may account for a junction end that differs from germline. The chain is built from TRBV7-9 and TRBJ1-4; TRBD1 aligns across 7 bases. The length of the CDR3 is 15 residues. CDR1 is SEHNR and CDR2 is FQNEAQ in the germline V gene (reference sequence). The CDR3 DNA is TGTTCCAGCAGCTTAGAAGAGGGGGCTGATGAAAAACTGTTTTTT. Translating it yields CSSSLEEGADEKLFF.

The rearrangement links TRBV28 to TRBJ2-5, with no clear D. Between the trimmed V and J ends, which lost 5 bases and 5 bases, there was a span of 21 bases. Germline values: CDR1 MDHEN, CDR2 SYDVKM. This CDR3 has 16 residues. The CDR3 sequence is CASSPDTDRVGETQYF. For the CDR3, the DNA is TGTGCCAGCAGTCCCGACACGGATCGGGTCGGGGAGACCCAGTACTTC.

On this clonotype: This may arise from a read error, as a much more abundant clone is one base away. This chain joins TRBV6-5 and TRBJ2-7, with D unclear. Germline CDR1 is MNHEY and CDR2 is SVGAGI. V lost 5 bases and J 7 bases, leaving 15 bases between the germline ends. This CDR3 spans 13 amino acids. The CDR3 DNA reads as TGTGCCAGCAGTGATGGGCGGTGGGGTGAGCAGTACTTC. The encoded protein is CASSDGRWGEQYF.

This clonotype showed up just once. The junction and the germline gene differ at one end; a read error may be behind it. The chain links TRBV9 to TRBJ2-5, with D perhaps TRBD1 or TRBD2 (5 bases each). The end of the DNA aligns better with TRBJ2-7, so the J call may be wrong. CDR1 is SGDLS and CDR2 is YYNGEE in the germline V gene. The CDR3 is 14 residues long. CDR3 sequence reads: CAGSLTSGTGEQYF. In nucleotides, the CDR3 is TGTGCCGGCAGCCTAACCTCCGGGACCGGCGAGCAGTACTTC.